This T cell receptor beta chain was recorded in a study of T cell responses to AZD1222 COVID-19 vaccine (dated by TCRdb to the early 2020s). Regarding the study in general: Because spike-specific TCR depth and breadth did not differ between the two schedules, AZD1222 recipients who got a second dose at roughly 4 weeks were pooled with those who got a second dose at roughly 12 weeks. Trial participants were enrolled by age into subgroups of 18-55, 56-69 and 70-plus years, and around 150, 28 and 57 TCR-sequenced participants, respectively, were included in these subgroups. A total of more than 230 trial participants underwent TCR sequencing, of whom nearly 210 had received two doses of AZD1222 and roughly 26 had received two doses of the MenACWY control vaccine. The investigation overall reported the following: Because no samples from the day 14 peak response were available, repertoires could be characterized only after the peak T cell response. Participants were mostly white British, with more females than males. The authors suggested clonal diversity may have been underestimated. The 56-69-year group was small, and its depth increase did not reach significance, likely because of low power. Reportedly, close to half of the unique spike-specific TCRs recognized epitopes lying outside the regions that are mutated in the B.1.351 and B.1.1.7 variants. After two AZD1222 doses, both the breadth and the depth of spike-specific TCRs were significantly higher than at day 0 and than in MenACWY recipients. CD4 TCRs associated with the vaccine covered the entire spike protein, and the dominant responses were in regions 160-218 and 743-854. Conclusions about previously exposed vaccinees were limited because only six or seven AZD1222 recipients were SARS-CoV-2 seropositive at baseline.

In the case of this clone: The antigen this receptor binds is unknown. Base quality data are lacking; no much larger clone is found one base away.

The sample's time point label is to be understood as: baseline before first vaccination. The vaccinee samples were drawn from two UK trials, COV001 and COV002, one of which was a single-blind randomized controlled phase 2/3 trial testing AZD1222 (ChAdOx1 nCoV-19) in healthy adults. For TCRbeta chain sequencing, PBMC samples from trial participants were taken at day 0 and at day 28 after the second dose. From its cysteine to its phenylalanine, the CDR3 spans 15 amino acids. Only CDR3 DNA remains: 45 bases, in frame from the first base. CDR1 SGHTA and CDR2 FQGTGA were looked up in the germline V gene. V loses 2 bases of germline sequence and J loses 2 bases, and the interval between the two ends is 11 bases. The CDR3 regions of human TCRbeta chains were analyzed by immunosequencing. Turning to the authors' computational methods: Repertoire TCRs were checked for matches against a reference library of SARS-CoV-2-specific TCRs that had been generated using the MIRA antigen-specificity platform. Breadth meant the fraction of unique TCRs that were SARS-CoV-2-associated, whereas depth meant the fraction of total T cells that were SARS-CoV-2-associated. Using the MIRA data, each spike-specific TCR was mapped to the spike region that the TCR reacts to and placed in a CD4 or CD8 class. Log10-transformed breadth and depth values were compared by one-way ANOVA with Sidak's multiple comparisons tests. Entries here come from immuneACCESS through TCRdb and include only in-frame sequences with V and J called. Some clones fail to appear in such tables; in the studies checked, an unresolved V gene covers under half of the shortfall, and the cause of the remainder is unknown. D and trimming were read from the DNA, whereas the V and J calls and clone size are those reported in that table. For this sample there are 140,000 to 150,000 clones; about 93% appear just once. More than 3% of the sample lies in the top ten.

The source of this sequence is an adult in good health. The material sequenced was peripheral blood, taken on day 0 of AZD1222 vaccination. The rearranged chain carries TRBV7-3 and TRBJ2-3; the best D guess is TRBD1, with 6 bases matching. Here the CDR3 is given as CASSLSGALTDTQYF. At the DNA level, the sequence is TGTGCCAGCAGCTTATCAGGGGCCCTCACAGATACGCAGTATTTT.